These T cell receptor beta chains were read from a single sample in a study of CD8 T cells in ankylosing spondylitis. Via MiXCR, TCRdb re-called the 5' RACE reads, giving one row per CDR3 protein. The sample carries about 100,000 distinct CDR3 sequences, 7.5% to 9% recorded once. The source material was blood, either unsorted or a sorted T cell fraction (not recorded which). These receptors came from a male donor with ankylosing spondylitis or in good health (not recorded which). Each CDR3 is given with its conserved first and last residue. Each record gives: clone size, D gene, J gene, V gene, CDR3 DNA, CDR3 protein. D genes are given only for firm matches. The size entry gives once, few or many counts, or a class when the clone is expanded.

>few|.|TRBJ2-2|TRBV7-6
TGTGCCAGCAGCTTAGCTTATCCCGGGGAGCTGTTTTTT
CASSLAYPGELFF
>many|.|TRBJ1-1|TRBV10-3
TGTGCCATCACCGGGGCCGTGACCACTGAAGCTTTCTTT
CAITGAVTTEAFF
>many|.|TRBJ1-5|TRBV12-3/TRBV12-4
TGTGCCAGCAGTTTAGGGGAGGATCCGTCCCAGCATTTT
CASSLGEDPSQHF
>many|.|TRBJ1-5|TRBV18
TGTGCCAGCTCACCACTCGGGACCGGCAATCAGCCCCAGCATTTT
CASSPLGTGNQPQHF
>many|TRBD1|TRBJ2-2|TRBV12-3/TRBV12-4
TGTGCCACCCGGGACAGTTCTTCGGTTACCGGGGAGCTGTTTTTT
CATRDSSSVTGELFF
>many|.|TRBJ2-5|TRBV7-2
TGTGCCAGCATCCCAGACAGGAGAGAGACCCAGTACTTC
CASIPDRRETQYF
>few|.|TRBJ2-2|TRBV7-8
TGTGCCAGCAGCTTCCACCGGTCGAACACCGGGGAGCTGTTTTTT
CASSFHRSNTGELFF
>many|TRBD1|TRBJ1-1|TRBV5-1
TGCGCCAGCAGCTTGGCCGGGACAGGGAGTAACACTGAAGCTTTCTTT
CASSLAGTGSNTEAFF
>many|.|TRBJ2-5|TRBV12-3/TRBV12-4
TGTGCCAGCAACCTCGACCCGTACCAAGAGACCCAGTACTTC
CASNLDPYQETQYF
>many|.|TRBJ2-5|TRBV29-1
TGCAGCGCCCCGCGGGGCCCAGATGGGACCCAGTACTTC
CSAPRGPDGTQYF
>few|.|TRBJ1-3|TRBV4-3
TGCGCCAGCAGCCAAGATTGGCGGGGAGGTTCTGGAAACACCATATATTTT
CASSQDWRGGSGNTIYF
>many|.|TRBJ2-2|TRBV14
TGTGCCAGCAGCCAAAGGGGGAGGGGGAACACCGGGGAGCTGTTTTTT
CASSQRGRGNTGELFF
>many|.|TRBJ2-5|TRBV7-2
TGTGCCAGCAGCTTAGAGTCTGGCGGTTGGAAGAAGACCCAGTACTTC
CASSLESGGWKKTQYF